The clone carrying this T cell receptor (beta chain) was found many times. J lost 1 base, V lost 3 bases, and 5 bases had no gene match. The CDR3 has 15 amino acids. Germline values: CDR1 DFQATT, CDR2 SNEGSKA (reference sequence). This sample was included in a study of T-cell reconstitution after alpha-beta-depleted transplantation in children. The TCRbeta library was prepared with unique molecular identifiers. Each CDR3 protein is one row after TCRdb ran MiXCR on the PCR reads. The sample shows about 610,000 distinct CDR3 sequences, about 10% of them seen only once. The chain uses TRBV20-1 and TRBJ2-1; 8 nucleotides agree with TRBD1. This sample comprised PBMCs from the stem cell graft donor, obtained from the stem cell graft. This TCR was recovered from a human donor who donated a stem cell graft to a child with acute myeloid leukemia. The CDR3 loop is CSARTGADSYNEQFF. The CDR3 DNA reads TGCAGTGCTAGGACAGGGGCAGATTCCTACAATGAGCAGTTCTTC.